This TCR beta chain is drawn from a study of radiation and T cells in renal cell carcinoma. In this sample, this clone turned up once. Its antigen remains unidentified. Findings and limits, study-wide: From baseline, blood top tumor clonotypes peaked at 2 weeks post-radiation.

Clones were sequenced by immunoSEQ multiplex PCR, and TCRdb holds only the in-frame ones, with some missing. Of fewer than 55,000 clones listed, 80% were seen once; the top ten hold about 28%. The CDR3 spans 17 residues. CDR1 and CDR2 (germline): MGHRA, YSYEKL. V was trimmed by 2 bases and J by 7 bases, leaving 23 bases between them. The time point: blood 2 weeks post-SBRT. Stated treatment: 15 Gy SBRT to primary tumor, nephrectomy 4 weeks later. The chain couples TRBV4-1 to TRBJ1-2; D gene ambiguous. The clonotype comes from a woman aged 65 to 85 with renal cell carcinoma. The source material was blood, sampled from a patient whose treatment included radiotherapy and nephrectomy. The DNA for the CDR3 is TGCGCCAGCAGCCAACGGCCCCCATTCGTCGGATCGAGTGGCTACACCTTC. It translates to CASSQRPPFVGSSGYTF.